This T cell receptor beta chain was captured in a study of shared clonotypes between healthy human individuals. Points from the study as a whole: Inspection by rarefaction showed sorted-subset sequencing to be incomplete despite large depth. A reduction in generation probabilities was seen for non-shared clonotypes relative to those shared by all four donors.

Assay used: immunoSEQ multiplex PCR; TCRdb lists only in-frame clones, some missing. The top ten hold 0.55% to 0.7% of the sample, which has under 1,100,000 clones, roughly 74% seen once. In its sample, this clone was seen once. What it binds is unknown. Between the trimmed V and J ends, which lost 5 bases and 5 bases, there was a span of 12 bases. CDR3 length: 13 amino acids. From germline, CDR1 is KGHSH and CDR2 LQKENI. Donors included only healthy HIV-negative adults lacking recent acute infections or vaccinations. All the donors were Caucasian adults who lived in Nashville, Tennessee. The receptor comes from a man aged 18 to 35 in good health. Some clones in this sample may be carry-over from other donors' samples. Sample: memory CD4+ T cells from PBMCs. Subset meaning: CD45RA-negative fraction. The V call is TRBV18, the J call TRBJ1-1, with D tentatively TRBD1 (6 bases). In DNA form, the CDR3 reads TGTGCCAGCTCATCACAGGGAGGTACTGAAGCTTTCTTT. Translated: CASSSQGGTEAFF. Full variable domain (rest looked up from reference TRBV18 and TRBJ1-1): NAGVMQNPRHLVRRRGQEARLRCSPMKGHSHVYWYRQLPEEGLKFMVYLQKENIIDESGMPKERFSAEFPKEGPSILRIQQVVRGDSAAYFCASSSQGGTEAFFGQGTRLTVV.